Below are 20 T cell receptor delta chains sequenced from a single sample in a study of Vγ9Vδ2 T cells in congenital toxoplasmosis. Template-switch reverse transcription used TRGC- and TRDC-specific primers together in a single tube. The TRGC primer was designed to target TRGC1 and TRGC2 alike. TCRdb reprocessed the reads through CATT. The data show roughly 440 delta-chain clones, roughly 34% seen once. The sample taken for sequencing was gamma-delta T cells from blood. The receptors shown here come from a child under 10 years old born to a mother with Toxoplasma gondii infection during pregnancy, either congenitally infected or uninfected (not recorded which).

Remarks on this clone: The protein TCRdb lists belongs to a much larger clone and differs from this DNA's translation at residue 7, which points to a read error; the protein shown is made from the DNA. The chain joins TRAV29/DV5 to TRDJ1; tentatively, D is TRDD3 (5 bases). The V end was cut by 5 bases, the J end by 0 bases, with 17 bases between. The germline gives CDR1 NSMFDY, CDR2 ISSIKDK. CDR3 length: 15 amino acids. The CDR3 spells CAALIYVGYTDKLIF. CDR3 DNA sequence: TGTGCAGCCCTCATCTACGTGGGATACACCGATAAACTCATCTTT.

About this clone: This is likely an artifact of a read error, given a far larger clone one base away. The chain carries TRAV29/DV5 and TRDJ2; TRDD3 agrees at 10 bases. J gave up 4 bases and V 3 bases, and 24 bases lay outside the gene matches. This CDR3 has 21 amino acids. CDR1 and CDR2 (germline): NSMFDY, ISSIKDK. CDR3 loop: CAANGLPHFRYWGIETAQLFF. The DNA of the CDR3 is TGTGCAGCAAACGGCCTTCCTCACTTCCGATACTGGGGGATTGAGACAGCACAACTCTTCTTT.

Of note for this clone: A read error is the likely source, as a far larger clone sits one nucleotide away. The rearrangement joins TRDV2 to TRDJ2; TRDD3 is a possible D gene (6 bases). Germline V gene sequence: CDR1 GEAIGNYY, CDR2 EKD. CDR3 length equals 24 residues. V was trimmed by 0 bases and J by 12 bases, leaving 46 bases between them. CDR3 bases: TGTGCCTGTGACACCCCCCGGAGAACTATCCCCTCCCTGGGGAGTGCCTTGTACACCGATAAACTCTTCTTT. It specifies CACDTPRRTIPSLGSALYTDKLFF.

This clone was observed a handful of times. A far larger clone differs by one base, so this is likely a read error. The chain links TRDV1 to TRDJ1; the D call may be TRDD2 or TRDD3 (5 bases each). The V and J ends lost 3 bases and 2 bases respectively, with 28 bases between them. This CDR3 comprises 20 residues. Looked up from germline, CDR1 is TSWWSYY and CDR2 is QGS. The CDR3: CALGDLLHSFWVIRTDKLIF. The CDR3 nucleotides read TGTGCTCTTGGGGACCTCCTCCATTCCTTCTGGGTGATTAGAACCGATAAACTCATCTTT.

This clone is labeled as hyperexpanded (1% or more). This chain connects TRDV3 to TRDJ1; tentative D call: TRDD3 (5 bases). Per germline, CDR1 TVYSNPD and CDR2 GDNSRS (reference sequence). V was pared by 5 bases and J by 0 bases, with 31 bases between. CDR3 length equals 19 residues. Here the CDR3 DNA reads TGTGCCCACCTTAATTCGTCCCAGGCCGAGGGGAAGGACACCGATAAACTCATCTTT. It translates to CAHLNSSQAEGKDTDKLIF.

In its sample, this clone ranks as large. The V and J genes are TRDV1 and TRDJ1; 12 bases line up with TRDD3. CDR3 size: 20 residues. CDR1 is TSWWSYY, CDR2 QGS, per germline. V shed 4 bases, J shed 1 base, and the junction held 16 bases outside the gene matches. CDR3 sequence (DNA): TGTGCTCTTGGGGGATCTTCCTGGGGGATACGCGAGTCCCCCACCGATAAACTCATCTTT. Its translation: CALGGSSWGIRESPTDKLIF.

As for this clone: A clone one base away is much larger, so this may be a read error. The chain is built from TRDV2 and TRDJ1; TRDD3 matches 8 bases. CDR1 and CDR2 from the germline V gene are GEAIGNYY and EKD. The CDR3 extends over 15 amino acids. In nucleotides, the CDR3 is TGTTCCTGTGACACCGTTGGGGGATACACCGATAAACTCATCTTT. Protein: CSCDTVGGYTDKLIF.

The chain has TRDV1 and TRDJ1; D possibly corresponds to TRDD3 (7 bases). CDR1 and CDR2 (germline): TSWWSYY, QGS. V gave up 1 base and J gave up 4 bases, with 25 bases separating them. This CDR3 region has 19 residues. In DNA form, the CDR3 reads TGTGCTCTTGGGGAACCCTTCCCTACTGGGGATAGAAGAGGCGATAAACTCATCTTT. It translates to CALGEPFPTGDRRGDKLIF.

In the case of this clone: Just one base apart from a much larger clone, this may be a read error. V usage is TRDV2 and J usage is TRDJ3; TRDD3 matches at 10 bases. Germline CDR1 GEAIGNYY, CDR2 EKD. V lost 0 bases to trimming and J lost 2 bases; unmatched junction nucleotides: 18. The CDR3 has 23 amino acids. The CDR3 coding sequence is TGTGCCTGTGACACCGTCGGACGGGGGATACGGGACCAGAGGACCTGGGACACCCGACAGATGTTTTTC. This translates into CACDTVGRGIRDQRTWDTRQMFF.

This clone is medium-sized. The chain has TRDV2 and TRDJ2; 12 bases are shared with TRDD3. The CDR3 totals 15 residues. Per germline, CDR1 GEAIGNYY and CDR2 EKD. After removal of 2 bases from V and 4 bases from J, the junction contained 1 base not matched to a gene. The CDR3 DNA sequence: TGTGCCTGTGACATACTGGGGGATACGACAGCACAACTCTTCTTT. It translates to CACDILGDTTAQLFF.

V gene TRDV1 combines with J gene TRDJ1, with TRDD3 matching 13 bases. This CDR3 region has 25 residues. The germline gives CDR1 TSWWSYY, CDR2 QGS. With 1 base clipped from V and 0 bases from J, the junction kept 26 bases outside the gene matches. In DNA, the CDR3 is TGTGCTCTTGGGGAACGATGGCCTTCCTCCTTTCTACTGGGGGATACGGCCACCTACACCGATAAACTCATCTTT. This sequence encodes CALGERWPSSFLLGDTATYTDKLIF.

Points on this clone: A read error is likely here: a far larger clone is one base away. The V gene is TRDV1, the J gene TRDJ1, with TRDD2 matching 7 bases. The V gene end was trimmed by 5 bases and the J gene end by 0 bases; junction bases not matched to a gene: 33. Looked up from germline, CDR1 is TSWWSYY and CDR2 is QGS. The CDR3 has 24 residues. The CDR3 DNA follows: TGTGCTCTTGGGACCTACGTTCCTACTCCCTGGGAGATAAGGCGGCCGTTTTACACCGATAAACTCATCTTT. Encoded protein: CALGTYVPTPWEIRRPFYTDKLIF.

By sample share, this clone is large (0.1 to 1%). The gene calls are TRDV2 and TRDJ3; 10 positions agree with TRDD3. The germline gives CDR1 GEAIGNYY, CDR2 EKD. This CDR3 is 23 amino acids long. The trim removed 0 bases at V and 2 bases at J, leaving 18 bases unmatched. The CDR3 sequence: CACDTVGRGIRDQGTWDTRQMFF. CDR3 nucleotides: TGTGCCTGTGACACCGTCGGACGGGGGATACGGGACCAGGGGACCTGGGACACCCGACAGATGTTTTTC.

By share, this clone counts as hyperexpanded. Other DNA sequences within the sample encode an identical CDR3. V is TRAV38-2/DV8 and J is TRDJ1; 9 bases align to TRDD3. V trimming: 9 bases; J trimming: 0 bases; junction bases outside the gene matches: 15. CDR3 length: 17 amino acids. The V gene's germline CDR1 is TSESDYY and CDR2 QEAYKQQN. The CDR3 region has the DNA TGTGCTTGGGGATACGCTGGGGGCCTCGAGTACACCGATAAACTCATCTTT. Translated: CAWGYAGGLEYTDKLIF.

Of note for this clone: For this DNA, TCRdb reports the protein of a much larger clone, which diverges at residue 13, most likely from a read error; the protein presented here is translated directly from the DNA. V is TRDV2 and J is TRDJ1; TRDD3 aligns across 11 bases. Germline values: CDR1 GEAIGNYY, CDR2 EKD. CDR3 length: 15 residues. CDR3 in amino acids: CACDWGIRKTDKRIF. The CDR3 region has the DNA TGTGCCTGTGACTGGGGGATACGAAAAACCGATAAACGCATCTTT.

A word on this clone: Only one base separates this from a far larger clonotype, so it likely reflects a read error. This sample includes further DNA sequences coding for the same CDR3. V and J are TRAV38-2/DV8 and TRDJ1, with 9 positions matching TRDD3. V lost 9 bases and J lost 0; bases outside the gene matches: 15. The CDR3 totals 17 residues. Germline V gene sequence: CDR1 TSESDYY, CDR2 QEAYKQQN. CDR3 bases: TGTGCTTGGGGATACGCCGGGGGCCTCGAGTACACCGATAAACTCATCTTT. It yields the protein CAWGYAGGLEYTDKLIF.

Note on this clone: The protein in TCRdb stems from a much larger clone and differs at residue 5 from this DNA's translation, likely a read error; here the protein is translated from the DNA. The genes are TRDV2 and TRDJ1, with 10 positions matching TRDD3. Germline trimming cut 3 bases from V and 2 bases from J; bases unmatched to any gene: 5. The CDR3 length is 15 residues. Looked up from germline, CDR1 is GEAIGNYY and CDR2 is EKD. In DNA form, the CDR3 reads TGTGCCTGTGACCGGGGGATACGAAAAACCGATAAACTCATCTTT. Translation: CACDRGIRKTDKLIF.

A remark on this clone: This is likely an artifact of a read error, given a far larger clone one base away. This CDR3 is also generated by other DNA sequences in the sample. V and J are TRDV2 and TRDJ2, with D possibly TRDD3 on 6 matching bases. Trimming removed 3 bases from V and 5 bases from J, with 15 bases in between. CDR3 length: 15 residues. Germline loops: CDR1 GEAIGNYY, CDR2 EKD. The CDR3 protein is CACDGWGAVTAQLFF. The CDR3 nucleotides are TGTGCCTGTGACGGTTGGGGGGCCGTAACAGCACAACTCTTCTTT.

About this clone: It is likely a read error: a sequence one base away is far more abundant. Other nucleotide sequences from this sample produce the same CDR3. The rearrangement links TRDV1 to TRDJ2, with D tentatively TRDD3 (6 bases). The germline V and J ends were trimmed by 2 bases and 2 bases, with 27 bases remaining between them. Germline V lookup: CDR1 TSWWSYY, CDR2 QGS. The CDR3 has 21 amino acids. The chain's CDR3 is CALGEKSRLGDKFGLTAQLFF. The CDR3 DNA is TGTGCTCTTGGGGAAAAGTCCCGACTGGGAGATAAGTTTGGGTTGACAGCACAACTCTTCTTT.

This clone was detected a few times. This rearrangement joins TRDV1 to TRDJ1; 10 nucleotides line up with TRDD3. Trimming at V came to 5 bases and at J to 2 bases, leaving 14 bases not matched to a gene. This CDR3 is built from 18 residues. CDR1 TSWWSYY and CDR2 QGS come from the germline V gene. In DNA, the CDR3 is TGTGCTCTTGGGAACCCATGTACTTGGGGGGATACGACCGATAAACTCATCTTT. It specifies CALGNPCTWGDTTDKLIF.